One sample yielded the 8 T cell receptor beta chains listed below, sequenced in a study of graft-versus-host responses after intestinal transplantation. TCRdb keeps only in-frame clones here, not all; method: immunoSEQ multiplex PCR. The sample has tens of thousands of clones; approximately 88% are singletons. Intraepithelial and lamina propria lymphocytes were released after the graft tissue was processed. The starting material was ileum tissue, obtained around 350 days after transplant. These receptors were obtained from a human patient who received an intestinal transplant, so some T cells may come from the graft donor.

The chain uses TRBV6-1 and TRBJ2-7; no reliable D call. The CDR3 extends over 11 amino acids. V was trimmed by 4 bases and J by 7 bases, leaving 8 bases between them. The V gene's germline CDR1 is MNHNS and CDR2 SASEGT. CDR3 coding DNA: TGTGCCAGCAGTGCCGCTCCGGAGCAGTACTTC. The encoded protein is CASSAAPEQYF.

The count of this clone is one. The sample has other DNA sequences that encode this CDR3 too. The rearrangement joins TRBV6-1 to TRBJ2-7; 10 bases line up with TRBD2. Trimming took 5 bases from V and 3 from J; bases not matched to a gene: 4. Germline loops: CDR1 MNHNS, CDR2 SASEGT. This CDR3 contains 14 residues. This chain's CDR3 is CASSTLAGDYEQYF. The DNA for the CDR3 is TGTGCCAGCAGTACCCTAGCGGGAGACTACGAGCAGTACTTC.

The chain uses TRBV6-1 and TRBJ2-7, with D possibly being TRBD2 (5 bases). The CDR3 is 15 amino acids. Trimming stripped 0 bases from V and 4 bases from J, with 13 bases between. Germline CDR1 MNHNS, CDR2 SASEGT. The CDR3 bases are TGTGCCAGCAGTGAAGCGGGAGCGAGGCTGTACGAGCAGTACTTC. Amino acid sequence: CASSEAGARLYEQYF.

This sequence joins TRBV10-3 and TRBJ2-1, with TRBD2 matching 10 bases. The germline V gene has CDR1 ENHRY and CDR2 SYGVKD. CDR3 length: 13 residues. Trimming cost V 10 bases and J 8 bases; bases outside gene matches: 8. Here the CDR3 reads CATLAGGGDEQFF. CDR3 coding DNA: TGTGCCACATTAGCGGGAGGAGGCGATGAGCAGTTCTTC.

This clone showed up just once. V usage is TRBV5-1 and J usage is TRBJ2-3; 10 bases match TRBD2. V gave up 0 bases and J gave up 0 bases; unmatched junction bases: 1. Germline CDR1 reads SGHRS; CDR2 reads YFSETQ. The CDR3 totals 16 residues. CDR3 DNA: TGCGCCAGCAGCTTGGAGACTAGCGGGAGCACAGATACGCAGTATTTT. The encoded protein is CASSLETSGSTDTQYF.

The J gene is TRBJ1-5, the V gene TRBV4-2; the D is unclear. This CDR3 contains 13 residues. Germline V gene sequence: CDR1 LGHNA, CDR2 YNFKEQ. Trimming removed 4 bases from V and 3 bases from J, with 7 bases in between. The CDR3 loop reads CASSRGYNQPQHF. The CDR3, as DNA: TGTGCCAGCAGCCGGGGATACAATCAGCCCCAGCATTTT.

The CDR3 region is CASSPRPGGGVEQYF. DNA of the CDR3: TGCGCCAGCAGCCCCCGCCCAGGTGGGGGAGTCGAGCAGTACTTC. The V gene is TRBV4-1, the J gene TRBJ2-7, with D possibly called TRBD1 or TRBD2 (5 bases each). This CDR3 region has 15 residues. Looked up from germline, CDR1 is MGHRA and CDR2 is YSYEKL. Between the trimmed V and J ends, which lost 4 bases and 6 bases, there was a span of 19 bases.

This chain joins TRBV6-1 and TRBJ1-5, with D perhaps matching TRBD1 (6 bases). The CDR3 is made up of 15 amino acids. In germline, CDR1 is MNHNS, CDR2 SASEGT. The germline V and J ends were trimmed by 5 bases and 9 bases, with 20 bases remaining between them. The CDR3 DNA reads as TGTGCCAGCAGTACCGAAGGAAGGGGGATGGGGCCCCAGCATTTT. Translated: CASSTEGRGMGPQHF.